This T cell receptor (beta chain) was observed in a study of CD8 T cells in ankylosing spondylitis. The study's findings and limits: Blood from ankylosing spondylitis patients appeared to carry a characteristic eight-variant TCR beta motif. Previously reported in reactive arthritis synovial fluid and blood were some of the motif variants.

This clonotype was seen many times. Its matching antigen is unknown. Trimming removed 0 bases from V and 5 bases from J, with 5 bases in between. The CDR3 loop spans 12 amino acids. Germline V gene data show CDR1 as SGHRS and CDR2 as YFSETQ. As the method for making TCR beta libraries, quantitative 5'-RACE with molecular barcodes was used. TCRdb reprocessed the 5' RACE reads via MiXCR and lists one record per CDR3 protein. The profile covers roughly 17,000 distinct CDR3 sequences, with approximately 8% appearing a single time and less than 35% taken by the ten largest. Sequenced input: blood. The receptor comes from a male donor with ankylosing spondylitis or in good health (not recorded which). The chain combines TRBV5-1 with TRBJ2-5; D is unresolved. CDR3 DNA: TGCGCCAGCAGCTTGGAGGTGGAGACCCAGTACTTC. Residues: CASSLEVETQYF.